This T cell receptor (beta chain) was observed in a study of blood T cell repertoires in COVID-19. The authors' processing: Reference gene primer amplification gave nucleated cell count estimates. This table comes from immunoSEQ multiplex PCR, and its TCRdb copy is limited to in-frame clones, with some not included. The V and J calls and clone size were taken over from that table, and D and trimming were inferred from the DNA. The table lists fewer than 300,000 clones, approximately 85% of them singletons. A few counts support this clone. Looked up from germline, CDR1 is LNHDA and CDR2 is SQIVND (reference sequence). Trimming removed 6 bases from V and 3 bases from J, with 15 bases in between. This CDR3 has 15 residues.

The chain couples TRBV19 to TRBJ2-1; a weak D match, TRBD2 (6 bases). Sequenced: peripheral blood. This sequence originates from a human donor in a cohort sampled during active COVID-19. The CDR3 is CASSSSLAYYNEQFF. The DNA for the CDR3 is TGTGCCAGTAGCTCTTCCCTAGCGTACTACAATGAGCAGTTCTTC.